The source of this T cell receptor (beta chain) is a study of CD8+ T cells in alopecia areata. It was cDNA, reverse transcribed from extracted RNA, that served as the sequencing template. Repertoires were generated with immunoSEQ multiplex PCR, while TCRdb's copy carries only in-frame clones and drops some. This table has under 250,000 clones, more than 55% appearing once. The treatment here: oral pan-JAK inhibitor, 5-10 mg twice daily. The CDR3 contains 13 residues. Germline loops: CDR1 LNHDA, CDR2 SQIVND (reference sequence). The V segment lost 10 bases and the J segment 8 bases; nucleotides outside the gene matches: 11.

This TCR came from a human donor with alopecia areata. Material: CD4+ T cells sorted from blood, obtained between weeks 44 and 45, from a patient treated with tofacitinib. J is TRBJ1-2 and V is TRBV19; 9 bases map to TRBD1. This CDR3 reads CATWTGAGGGYTF. DNA for the CDR3: TGTGCCACCTGGACAGGGGCAGGCGGCGGCTACACCTTC. Full variable domain (missing parts from reference TRBV19 and TRBJ1-2): DGGITQSPKYLFRKEGQNVTLSCEQNLNHDAMYWYRQDPGQGLRLIYYSQIVNDFQKGDIAEGYSVSREKKESFPLTVTSAQKNPTAFYLCATWTGAGGGYTFGSGTRLTVV.